Listed below are T cell receptor beta chains from one sample, sequenced in a study of blood T cell repertoires in COVID-19. Clones were sequenced by immunoSEQ multiplex PCR, and TCRdb holds only the in-frame ones, with some missing. The top ten clones hold roughly 5.5% of a sample with about 54,000 clones, roughly 79% of them seen once. Input material: peripheral blood. Receptors originate from a woman in her sixties with acute or convalescent COVID-19. Each CDR3 is given with its conserved first and last residue. The D gene is left open where the match is weak. Clone size is given for some rows only: seen once, a few or many times, or a class if the clone is expanded.

>TRBV5-1|once|TRBD1|TRBJ1-6
CASSWDRKINSPLHF
TGCGCCAGCAGCTGGGACAGGAAAATTAATTCACCCCTCCACTTT
>TRBV18|-|TRBD1|TRBJ1-1
CASSPLGQVSLDTEAFF
TGTGCCAGCTCACCACTAGGACAGGTATCCCTTGACACTGAAGCTTTCTTT
>TRBV5-4|-|TRBD2|TRBJ2-5
CASREGRGREETQYF
TGTGCCAGCCGGGAGGGCAGGGGTCGGGAAGAGACCCAGTACTTC
>TRBV9|-|TRBD1|TRBJ1-1
CASSAGQGAVEAFF
TGTGCCAGCAGCGCAGGACAGGGGGCGGTTGAAGCTTTCTTT
>TRBV5-1|-|TRBD2|TRBJ2-7
CASSRDRGLAGPFYEQYF
TGCGCCAGCAGCCGGGACAGGGGACTAGCGGGGCCCTTCTACGAGCAGTACTTC
>TRBV5-1|few|TRBD2|TRBJ2-3
CASSFSGGPADTQYF
TGCGCCAGCAGCTTTAGCGGGGGGCCCGCAGATACGCAGTATTTT
>TRBV15|-|TRBD2|TRBJ2-7
CATSRETSGILSYEQYF
TGTGCCACCAGCAGAGAGACTAGCGGGATCCTCTCCTACGAGCAGTACTTC
>TRBV29-1|-|-|TRBJ2-5
CSVEYRGRYF
TGCAGCGTTGAATACCGAGGCCGGTACTTC
>TRBV7-6|-|TRBD1|TRBJ2-7
CASSLKSGGSGGVQQYF
TGTGCCAGCAGCTTAAAGTCCGGGGGCTCAGGGGGCGTTCAGCAGTACTTC
>TRBV5-1|-|TRBD1|TRBJ2-3
CASSLWGQGNTDTQYF
TGCGCCAGCAGCTTGTGGGGACAGGGGAACACAGATACGCAGTATTTT
>TRBV13|-|TRBD2|TRBJ2-7
CASSPGLAAYEQYF
TGTGCCAGCAGCCCGGGACTAGCGGCCTACGAGCAGTACTTC
>TRBV2|-|-|TRBJ1-2
CASSAPEDYGYTF
TGTGCCAGCAGTGCCCCGGAGGACTATGGCTACACCTTC
>TRBV7-2|-|-|TRBJ2-1
CASSLSHSGGNEQFF
TGTGCCAGCAGCTTGTCGCACTCTGGAGGAAATGAGCAGTTCTTC
>TRBV19|once|TRBD1|TRBJ1-1
CASRLQGESTEAFF
TGTGCCAGTAGGTTACAGGGGGAGAGCACTGAAGCTTTCTTT
>TRBV6-5|-|-|TRBJ1-5
CASTPYGNQPQHF
TGTGCCAGTACCCCTTACGGGAATCAGCCCCAGCATTTT
>TRBV18|-|TRBD1|TRBJ1-1
CASSPRQGAGTEAFF
TGTGCCAGCTCACCGAGACAGGGGGCTGGCACTGAAGCTTTCTTT
>TRBV7-9|-|-|TRBJ2-5
CASSPPNPRETQYF
TGTGCCAGCAGCCCCCCTAATCCCCGGGAGACCCAGTACTTC
>TRBV25-1|-|-|TRBJ1-2
CASSDLAMANTPSGYTF
TGTGCCAGCAGTGACCTAGCCATGGCAAACACGCCCTCTGGCTACACCTTC
>TRBV29-1|-|-|TRBJ1-1
CSVGRGAFF
TGCAGCGTTGGAAGGGGAGCTTTCTTT
>TRBV4-1|few|-|TRBJ2-3
CASRHPGDTQYF
TGCGCCAGCAGACACCCAGGGGATACGCAGTATTTT
>TRBV3-1/TRBV3-2|-|-|TRBJ2-2
CASYGSGGELFF
TGTGCCAGCTACGGGAGCGGGGGGGAGCTGTTTTTT
>TRBV2|-|TRBD2|TRBJ2-3
CASSRGGGRVIDTQYF
TGTGCCAGCAGTCGGGGCGGCGGGAGGGTGATAGATACGCAGTATTTT
>TRBV7-7|once|TRBD1|TRBJ2-5
CASSLGTGQETQYF
TGTGCTAGCAGCCTGGGGACAGGGCAAGAGACCCAGTACTTC
>TRBV27|once|TRBD1|TRBJ2-1
CASSLSVTGLSNEQFF
TGTGCCAGCAGTTTATCCGTGACAGGGTTATCCAATGAGCAGTTCTTC
>TRBV6-5|-|-|TRBJ1-5
CASSSGAGALNQPQHF
TGTGCCAGCAGTTCCGGGGCGGGGGCCCTCAATCAGCCCCAGCATTTT
>TRBV11-1|-|TRBD2|TRBJ2-3
CASSLAGGPWDTQYF
TGTGCCAGCAGCTTAGCGGGAGGGCCGTGGGATACGCAGTATTTT
>TRBV7-7|-|-|TRBJ2-2
CASSLDRVTGELFF
TGTGCCAGCAGCTTAGACAGGGTGACCGGGGAGCTGTTTTTT
>TRBV10-3|-|-|TRBJ1-2
CAISPSGLKDYGYTF
TGTGCCATCAGCCCATCGGGACTCAAGGACTATGGCTACACCTTC
>TRBV30|-|TRBD1|TRBJ2-1
CAWSSLTGGNEQFF
TGTGCCTGGAGTTCCTTGACAGGGGGCAATGAGCAGTTCTTC
>TRBV7-2|-|TRBD1|TRBJ1-5
CASGGQGQYQPQHF
TGTGCCAGCGGGGGACAGGGACAATACCAGCCCCAGCATTTT
>TRBV28|few|-|TRBJ1-5
CASRQDLRRGIGGNQPQHF
TGTGCCAGCAGACAAGATTTGAGACGGGGAATCGGGGGCAATCAGCCCCAGCATTTT
>TRBV2|-|TRBD1|TRBJ1-6
CASRGDRNSPLHF
TGTGCCAGCAGAGGGGACAGAAATTCACCCCTCCACTTT
>TRBV28|-|-|TRBJ1-2
CASSQAPYYGYTF
TGTGCCAGCAGTCAGGCGCCCTACTATGGCTACACCTTC
>TRBV4-1|once|-|TRBJ1-6
CASSQNVMGAGSPLHF
TGCGCCAGCAGCCAAAACGTAATGGGGGCGGGTTCACCCCTCCACTTT
>TRBV10-2|-|TRBD2|TRBJ2-3
CASSSVRLAASTDTQYF
TGCGCCAGCAGTTCAGTTCGGCTAGCGGCTAGCACAGATACGCAGTATTTT
>TRBV19|few|TRBD1|TRBJ1-2
CASSIIGRGLDYGYTF
TGTGCCAGTAGTATAATAGGCAGGGGGTTAGACTATGGCTACACCTTC
>TRBV18|-|TRBD1|TRBJ1-1
CASSFYRGVNTEAFF
TGTGCCAGCTCATTCTACAGGGGGGTGAACACTGAAGCTTTCTTT
>TRBV5-6|few|TRBD1|TRBJ1-4
CASSQGASEKLFF
TGTGCCAGCTCCCAGGGGGCATCTGAAAAACTGTTTTTT
>TRBV5-6|-|-|TRBJ1-2
CASSFRQGGGYTF
TGTGCCAGCAGCTTTCGGCAGGGAGGAGGCTACACCTTC
>TRBV29-1|-|TRBD2|TRBJ2-7
CSVYSGGREQYF
TGCAGCGTCTATAGCGGGGGTCGCGAGCAGTACTTC
>TRBV5-5|-|-|TRBJ2-1
CASSRLVEAEQFF
TGTGCCAGCAGCAGACTAGTAGAGGCCGAGCAGTTCTTC
>TRBV5-4|-|-|TRBJ2-3
CASSSFGTYTDTQYF
TGTGCCAGCAGTTCGTTCGGGACTTACACAGATACGCAGTATTTT
>TRBV30|few|TRBD1|TRBJ2-7
CAWRGGSLNRDRAYEQYF
TGTGCCTGGAGAGGGGGATCCCTTAACCGGGACAGGGCCTACGAGCAGTACTTC
>TRBV5-8|-|-|TRBJ2-3
CASSRRVSEVHTQYF
TGTGCCAGCAGCCGACGGGTTTCGGAAGTACATACGCAGTATTTT
>TRBV24-1|-|TRBD1|TRBJ1-2
CATSDDRQGSYGYTF
TGTGCCACCAGTGATGACCGACAGGGGTCGTATGGCTACACCTTC
>TRBV6-1|-|TRBD1|TRBJ1-1
CASSDLRGRGGYTEAFF
TGTGCCAGCAGTGACCTCAGGGGGCGCGGTGGGTACACTGAAGCTTTCTTT
>TRBV6-6|-|-|TRBJ1-5
CASSSLGNQPQHF
TGTGCCAGCAGCTCTTTAGGCAATCAGCCCCAGCATTTT
>TRBV19|once|-|TRBJ2-6
CASSIGGPGANVLTF
TGTGCCAGTAGTATAGGGGGGCCAGGGGCCAACGTCCTGACTTTC
>TRBV19|-|-|TRBJ1-1
CASRGPPRANTEAFF
TGTGCCAGTCGCGGCCCCCCCAGGGCGAACACTGAAGCTTTCTTT